This is a list of T cell receptor beta chains from one sample in a study of OX40 agonist ivuxolimab in advanced cancers. TCRdb's table, derived via immunoSEQ multiplex PCR, lists solely in-frame clones and lacks some. This sample has about 66,000 clones, with less than 90% found just once. The material was CD4+ or CD8+ T cells sorted from blood, obtained in a trial of the OX40 agonist ivuxolimab. These TCRs come from an adult with an advanced solid tumor such as melanoma, head and neck, liver or kidney cancer. CDR3s include the opening cysteine and the closing phenylalanine or tryptophan. Each record gives: J gene, V gene, D gene, clone size, CDR3 protein, CDR3 DNA. D genes are given only for firm matches. Rows may omit the clone size; those that give it use once, few, many or a size class.

j_gene: TRBJ2-3
v_gene: TRBV4-1
d_gene: NA
abundance: NA
CDR3aa: CASSQDGYLGPSTDTQYF
CDR3nt: TGCGCCAGCAGCCAAGATGGTTATCTTGGGCCCAGCACAGATACGCAGTATTTT

j_gene: TRBJ2-7
v_gene: TRBV7-9
d_gene: TRBD2
abundance: NA
CDR3aa: CASSLMTSGYEQYF
CDR3nt: TGTGCCAGCAGCTTAATGACTAGCGGGTACGAGCAGTACTTC

j_gene: TRBJ2-7
v_gene: TRBV7-8
d_gene: NA
abundance: NA
CDR3aa: CASSLGGGYEQYF
CDR3nt: TGTGCCAGCAGCTTAGGAGGGGGCTACGAGCAGTACTTC

j_gene: TRBJ2-7
v_gene: TRBV5-1
d_gene: NA
abundance: NA
CDR3aa: CASSRDETGTYEQYF
CDR3nt: TGCGCCAGCAGCCGCGATGAGACAGGGACTTACGAGCAGTACTTC

j_gene: TRBJ2-1
v_gene: TRBV6-1
d_gene: TRBD2
abundance: NA
CDR3aa: CAIQRDSYNEQFF
CDR3nt: TGTGCCATCCAGCGGGACTCGTACAATGAGCAGTTCTTC

j_gene: TRBJ2-7
v_gene: TRBV30
d_gene: NA
abundance: NA
CDR3aa: CAWKVTPYEQYF
CDR3nt: TGTGCCTGGAAGGTGACGCCCTACGAGCAGTACTTC

j_gene: TRBJ1-5
v_gene: TRBV28
d_gene: NA
abundance: NA
CDR3aa: CASSLVRGEQPQHF
CDR3nt: TGTGCCAGCAGTTTGGTCAGGGGCGAACAGCCCCAGCATTTT

j_gene: TRBJ2-1
v_gene: TRBV9
d_gene: NA
abundance: NA
CDR3aa: CASSVAPAYNEQFF
CDR3nt: TGTGCCAGCAGCGTAGCTCCGGCATACAATGAGCAGTTCTTC

j_gene: TRBJ2-2
v_gene: TRBV11-2
d_gene: NA
abundance: once
CDR3aa: CASSLHGTVNTGELFF
CDR3nt: TGTGCCAGCAGCTTACATGGGACGGTGAACACCGGGGAGCTGTTTTTT

j_gene: TRBJ2-3
v_gene: TRBV28
d_gene: NA
abundance: NA
CDR3aa: CASQIRGLATDTQYF
CDR3nt: TGTGCCAGCCAAATCAGGGGCCTCGCCACAGATACGCAGTATTTT

j_gene: TRBJ2-5
v_gene: TRBV25-1
d_gene: TRBD1
abundance: NA
CDR3aa: CASSIQQGGGETQYF
CDR3nt: TGTGCCAGCAGTATCCAACAGGGGGGTGGTGAGACCCAGTACTTC

j_gene: TRBJ2-7
v_gene: TRBV11-2
d_gene: TRBD2
abundance: NA
CDR3aa: CASSLGLAGVYEQYF
CDR3nt: TGTGCCAGCAGCTTAGGACTAGCGGGAGTCTACGAGCAGTACTTC

j_gene: TRBJ1-4
v_gene: TRBV28
d_gene: NA
abundance: NA
CDR3aa: CASSLGWEKLFF
CDR3nt: TGTGCCAGCAGTTTAGGTTGGGAAAAACTGTTTTTT

j_gene: TRBJ1-5
v_gene: TRBV2
d_gene: NA
abundance: NA
CDR3aa: CASKADFGNQPQHF
CDR3nt: TGTGCCAGCAAGGCGGATTTTGGCAATCAGCCCCAGCATTTT

j_gene: TRBJ2-1
v_gene: TRBV15
d_gene: TRBD2
abundance: NA
CDR3aa: CATSPGLAGSNEQFF
CDR3nt: TGTGCCACCAGCCCGGGACTAGCGGGATCCAATGAGCAGTTCTTC

j_gene: TRBJ2-2
v_gene: TRBV5-1
d_gene: NA
abundance: NA
CDR3aa: CASSFGTGFAGELFF
CDR3nt: TGCGCCAGCAGCTTTGGAACAGGGTTCGCCGGGGAGCTGTTTTTT

j_gene: TRBJ2-1
v_gene: TRBV5-4
d_gene: TRBD2
abundance: once
CDR3aa: CASSFAGGYYNEQFF
CDR3nt: TGTGCCAGCAGCTTCGCGGGGGGTTACTACAATGAGCAGTTCTTC

j_gene: TRBJ2-6
v_gene: TRBV4-1
d_gene: NA
abundance: NA
CDR3aa: CASSQDQLVSGANVLTF
CDR3nt: TGCGCCAGCAGCCAAGATCAGCTAGTTTCTGGGGCCAACGTCCTGACTTTC

j_gene: TRBJ2-2
v_gene: TRBV5-1
d_gene: TRBD2
abundance: NA
CDR3aa: CASRLAGVTGELFF
CDR3nt: TGCGCCAGCAGACTAGCGGGAGTCACCGGGGAGCTGTTTTTT

j_gene: TRBJ2-7
v_gene: TRBV19
d_gene: NA
abundance: NA
CDR3aa: CASKPKPQESSYEQYF
CDR3nt: TGTGCCAGTAAGCCTAAGCCACAGGAGAGCTCCTACGAGCAGTACTTC

j_gene: TRBJ2-1
v_gene: TRBV28
d_gene: NA
abundance: few
CDR3aa: CASSFVGSAYNEQFF
CDR3nt: TGTGCCAGCAGTTTCGTGGGGAGCGCTTACAATGAGCAGTTCTTC

j_gene: TRBJ2-7
v_gene: TRBV5-6
d_gene: NA
abundance: NA
CDR3aa: CASSFRDRWGGEQYF
CDR3nt: TGTGCCAGCAGCTTCCGGGACAGGTGGGGGGGGGAGCAGTACTTC

j_gene: TRBJ1-1
v_gene: TRBV28
d_gene: TRBD1
abundance: NA
CDR3aa: CASSWDRVKSEAFF
CDR3nt: TGTGCCAGCAGTTGGGACAGGGTAAAGTCTGAAGCCTTCTTT

j_gene: TRBJ2-1
v_gene: TRBV7-9
d_gene: TRBD2
abundance: NA
CDR3aa: CASTRGWEQLTQFF
CDR3nt: TGTGCCAGCACGCGGGGGTGGGAGCAACTGACCCAGTTCTTC

j_gene: TRBJ2-5
v_gene: TRBV9
d_gene: TRBD2
abundance: NA
CDR3aa: CASSVGSSGSYETQYF
CDR3nt: TGTGCCAGCAGCGTAGGTTCTAGCGGGAGCTATGAGACCCAGTACTTC

j_gene: TRBJ2-7
v_gene: TRBV4-1
d_gene: TRBD2
abundance: NA
CDR3aa: CASSQEWGVAGGYEQYF
CDR3nt: TGCGCCAGCAGCCAAGAGTGGGGAGTAGCGGGGGGCTACGAGCAGTACTTC

j_gene: TRBJ2-7
v_gene: TRBV19
d_gene: NA
abundance: NA
CDR3aa: CASSTAGTGGYEQYF
CDR3nt: TGTGCCAGTAGTACCGCCGGGACTGGGGGCTACGAGCAGTACTTC

j_gene: TRBJ2-7
v_gene: TRBV7-2
d_gene: NA
abundance: NA
CDR3aa: CASSFDRFSYEQYF
CDR3nt: TGTGCCAGCAGCTTTGACCGGTTTTCCTACGAGCAGTACTTC

j_gene: TRBJ1-3
v_gene: TRBV19
d_gene: NA
abundance: NA
CDR3aa: CASSLRSSGNTIYF
CDR3nt: TGTGCCAGTAGCCTCAGGTCCTCTGGAAACACCATATATTTT

j_gene: TRBJ2-7
v_gene: TRBV7-9
d_gene: NA
abundance: NA
CDR3aa: CASSPSSVGPYEQYF
CDR3nt: TGTGCCAGCAGCCCGTCTAGCGTAGGACCTTACGAGCAGTACTTC

j_gene: TRBJ1-5
v_gene: TRBV15
d_gene: TRBD1
abundance: NA
CDR3aa: CATSRRDSSNQPQHF
CDR3nt: TGTGCCACCAGCAGGAGGGACAGTAGCAATCAGCCCCAGCATTTT

j_gene: TRBJ2-7
v_gene: TRBV28
d_gene: NA
abundance: NA
CDR3aa: CATTSGLPYEQYF
CDR3nt: TGTGCCACCACCTCCGGACTTCCCTACGAGCAGTACTTC

j_gene: TRBJ2-2
v_gene: TRBV9
d_gene: NA
abundance: NA
CDR3aa: CASSVAVSGELFF
CDR3nt: TGTGCCAGCAGCGTCGCGGTATCTGGGGAGCTGTTTTTT

j_gene: TRBJ2-2
v_gene: TRBV2
d_gene: NA
abundance: NA
CDR3aa: CASSPDSNTGELFF
CDR3nt: TGTGCCAGCTCCCCAGACTCTAACACCGGGGAGCTGTTTTTT

j_gene: TRBJ2-2
v_gene: TRBV28
d_gene: TRBD2
abundance: NA
CDR3aa: CASKEREFTGELFF
CDR3nt: TGTGCCAGCAAGGAGCGGGAGTTCACCGGGGAGCTGTTTTTT

j_gene: TRBJ2-3
v_gene: TRBV4-1
d_gene: TRBD2
abundance: NA
CDR3aa: CASSQEYGLASTDTQYF
CDR3nt: TGCGCCAGCAGCCAAGAATACGGACTAGCAAGCACAGATACGCAGTATTTT

j_gene: TRBJ2-3
v_gene: TRBV19
d_gene: TRBD1
abundance: NA
CDR3aa: CASSIPQGRGSTNTDTQYF
CDR3nt: TGTGCCAGTAGTATCCCACAGGGGCGCGGTTCGACTAACACAGATACGCAGTATTTT

j_gene: TRBJ2-3
v_gene: TRBV5-1
d_gene: NA
abundance: NA
CDR3aa: CASSLGRTDTQYF
CDR3nt: TGCGCCAGCAGCTTGGGTCGCACAGATACGCAGTATTTT

j_gene: TRBJ1-4
v_gene: TRBV6-1
d_gene: NA
abundance: once
CDR3aa: CAAAGRGGEKLFF
CDR3nt: TGTGCCGCCGCGGGCAGGGGCGGTGAAAAACTGTTTTTT

j_gene: TRBJ2-5
v_gene: TRBV28
d_gene: TRBD2
abundance: NA
CDR3aa: CASSYGGDRETQYF
CDR3nt: TGTGCCAGCAGTTACGGGGGGGATAGAGAGACCCAGTACTTC

j_gene: TRBJ1-2
v_gene: TRBV6-5
d_gene: TRBD1
abundance: NA
CDR3aa: CASRPQGDLLGYTF
CDR3nt: TGTGCCAGCAGGCCCCAGGGGGATCTTCTTGGCTACACCTTC

j_gene: TRBJ2-3
v_gene: TRBV4-1
d_gene: NA
abundance: NA
CDR3aa: CASSQVPSSTDTQYF
CDR3nt: TGCGCCAGCAGCCAAGTGCCATCTAGCACAGATACGCAGTATTTT

j_gene: TRBJ2-6
v_gene: TRBV5-4
d_gene: TRBD1
abundance: NA
CDR3aa: CAGRGMDPGANVLTF
CDR3nt: TGTGCCGGCAGGGGGATGGACCCTGGGGCCAACGTCCTGACTTTC

j_gene: TRBJ2-3
v_gene: TRBV5-6
d_gene: NA
abundance: NA
CDR3aa: CASSLGVSTDTQYF
CDR3nt: TGTGCCAGCAGCTTAGGAGTCAGCACAGATACGCAGTATTTT

j_gene: TRBJ2-6
v_gene: TRBV10-1
d_gene: TRBD1
abundance: NA
CDR3aa: CASSRDRAGANVLTF
CDR3nt: TGCGCCAGCAGTCGGGACAGGGCTGGGGCCAACGTCCTGACTTTC

j_gene: TRBJ1-1
v_gene: TRBV10-3
d_gene: NA
abundance: NA
CDR3aa: CATDQGTEAFF
CDR3nt: TGTGCCACGGACCAGGGCACTGAAGCTTTCTTT

j_gene: TRBJ2-1
v_gene: TRBV5-1
d_gene: TRBD2
abundance: NA
CDR3aa: CASSPGTTYNEQFF
CDR3nt: TGCGCCAGCAGCCCCGGGACTACCTACAATGAGCAGTTCTTC

j_gene: TRBJ2-5
v_gene: TRBV11-2
d_gene: TRBD1
abundance: NA
CDR3aa: CASREWGRRGPFGETQYF
CDR3nt: TGTGCCTCTCGAGAATGGGGTCGCAGGGGGCCGTTTGGAGAGACCCAGTACTTC

j_gene: TRBJ2-7
v_gene: TRBV28
d_gene: TRBD2
abundance: NA
CDR3aa: CASSSYGLAGEDEQYF
CDR3nt: TGTGCCAGCAGTTCTTACGGACTAGCGGGCGAGGACGAGCAGTACTTC

j_gene: TRBJ2-5
v_gene: TRBV5-8
d_gene: NA
abundance: NA
CDR3aa: CASRLTGQETQYF
CDR3nt: TGTGCCAGCAGGCTGACAGGACAAGAGACCCAGTACTTC

j_gene: TRBJ1-1
v_gene: TRBV10-3
d_gene: NA
abundance: NA
CDR3aa: CAISGQVVTEAFF
CDR3nt: TGTGCCATCAGTGGACAGGTTGTCACTGAAGCTTTCTTT

j_gene: TRBJ2-7
v_gene: TRBV18
d_gene: TRBD1
abundance: NA
CDR3aa: CASSPGTASYEQYF
CDR3nt: TGTGCCAGCTCACCCGGGACAGCTTCCTACGAGCAGTACTTC

j_gene: TRBJ2-4
v_gene: TRBV5-1
d_gene: TRBD1
abundance: NA
CDR3aa: CASSLVGGPQNIQYF
CDR3nt: TGCGCCAGCAGCTTGGTAGGGGGCCCACAAAACATTCAGTACTTC

j_gene: TRBJ1-2
v_gene: TRBV28
d_gene: NA
abundance: NA
CDR3aa: CAIKLDEANYGYTF
CDR3nt: TGTGCCATTAAACTGGACGAAGCTAACTATGGCTACACCTTC

j_gene: TRBJ2-2
v_gene: TRBV11-3
d_gene: NA
abundance: NA
CDR3aa: CASQNEIGELFF
CDR3nt: TGTGCCAGCCAAAACGAGATCGGGGAGCTGTTTTTT

j_gene: TRBJ2-4
v_gene: TRBV10-1
d_gene: NA
abundance: NA
CDR3aa: CASSESFPGGSKNIQYF
CDR3nt: TGCGCCAGCAGTGAGTCCTTTCCCGGCGGATCCAAAAACATTCAGTACTTC

j_gene: TRBJ2-2
v_gene: TRBV29-1
d_gene: NA
abundance: NA
CDR3aa: CSVGHGGELFF
CDR3nt: TGCAGCGTTGGGCATGGCGGGGAGCTGTTTTTT

j_gene: TRBJ1-1
v_gene: TRBV28
d_gene: TRBD1
abundance: NA
CDR3aa: CASSPPGQGLNRNTEAFF
CDR3nt: TGTGCCAGCAGTCCCCCGGGACAGGGACTCAACAGGAACACTGAAGCTTTCTTT